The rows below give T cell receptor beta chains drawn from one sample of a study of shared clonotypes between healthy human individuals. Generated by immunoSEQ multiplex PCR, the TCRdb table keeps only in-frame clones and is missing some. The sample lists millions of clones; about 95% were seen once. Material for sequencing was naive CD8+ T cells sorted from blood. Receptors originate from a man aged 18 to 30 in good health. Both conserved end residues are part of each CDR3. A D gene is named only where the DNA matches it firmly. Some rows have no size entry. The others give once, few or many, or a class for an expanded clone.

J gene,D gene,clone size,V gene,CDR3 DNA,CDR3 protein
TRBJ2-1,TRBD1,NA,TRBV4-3,TGCGCCAGCAGCCAGCAGACAGGGAATGAGCAGTTCTTC,CASSQQTGNEQFF
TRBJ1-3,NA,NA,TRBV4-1,TGCGCCAGCAGGTCAGGAACTGGAAACACCATATATTTT,CASRSGTGNTIYF
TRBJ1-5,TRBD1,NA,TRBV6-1,TGTGCCAGCGACAGGGGGCCTTACGATCAGCCCCAGCATTTT,CASDRGPYDQPQHF
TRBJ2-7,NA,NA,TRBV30,TGTGCCTGGAGTGCGCCGGGACTCTTAACGGGGGACGAGCAGTACTTC,CAWSAPGLLTGDEQYF
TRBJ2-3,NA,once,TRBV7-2,TGTGCCAACCCCAGCCCAGGAGATACGCAGTATTTT,CANPSPGDTQYF
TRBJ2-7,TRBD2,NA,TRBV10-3,TGTGCCATCAGTGAGGGTAGCGGGGGGGCCTACGAGCAGTACTTC,CAISEGSGGAYEQYF
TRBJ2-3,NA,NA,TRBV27,TGTGCCAGCAGTTTATCTGTCACCGGGACATCAGATACGCAGTATTTT,CASSLSVTGTSDTQYF
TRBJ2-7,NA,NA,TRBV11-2,TGTGCCAGCAGTCCGCTCCCGGGATACTACGAGCAGTACTTC,CASSPLPGYYEQYF
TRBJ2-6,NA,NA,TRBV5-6,TGTGCCAGCAGCTTGTGGGGTGGTGGGGCCAACGTCCTGACTTTC,CASSLWGGGANVLTF
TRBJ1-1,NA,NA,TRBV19,TGTGCCAGCAGGGGATTGAACACTGAAGCTTTCTTT,CASRGLNTEAFF
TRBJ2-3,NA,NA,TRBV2,TGTGCCAGCAGTGCGGGAATCGCACAAGCAGATACGCAGTATTTT,CASSAGIAQADTQYF
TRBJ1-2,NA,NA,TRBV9,TGTGCCAGCAGCGGAGGCACAGACTATGGCTACACCTTC,CASSGGTDYGYTF
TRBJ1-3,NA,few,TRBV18,TGTGCCAGCTCACCGGGCAGGGATGGAAACACCATATATTTT,CASSPGRDGNTIYF
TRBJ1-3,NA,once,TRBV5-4,TGTGCCAGCAATGGACGGGACAACACCATATATTTT,CASNGRDNTIYF
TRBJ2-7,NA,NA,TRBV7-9,TGTGCCAGCAGCCCTCCAACTTACTACGAGCAGTACTTC,CASSPPTYYEQYF
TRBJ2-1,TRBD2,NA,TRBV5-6,TGTGCCACAACTAGCGGGAGTTCAGATGAGCAGTTCTTC,CATTSGSSDEQFF
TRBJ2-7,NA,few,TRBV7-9,TGTGCCAGCAGCTGGTCTGGGGACTCCTACGAGCAGTACTTC,CASSWSGDSYEQYF
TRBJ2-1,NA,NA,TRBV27,TGTGCCAGCAGTTTAACGGGGTTGACAGACTACTACAATGAGCAGTTCTTC,CASSLTGLTDYYNEQFF
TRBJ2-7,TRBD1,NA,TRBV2,TGTGCCAGCAGTGAATCATTCTTGACAGGGAGCTACGAGCAGTACTTC,CASSESFLTGSYEQYF
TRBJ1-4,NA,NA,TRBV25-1,TGTGCCAGCAGTGTCAGCCGGGGACATGAACTGTTTTTT,CASSVSRGHELFF
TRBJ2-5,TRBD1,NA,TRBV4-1,TGCGCCAGCAGCCAAGTGTCCGGACAGGGCCAAGAGACCCAGTACTTC,CASSQVSGQGQETQYF
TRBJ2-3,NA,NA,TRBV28,TGTGCCAGCAGGGGCCTAGGCACAGATACGCAGTATTTT,CASRGLGTDTQYF
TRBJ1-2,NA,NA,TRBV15,TGTGCCACCAGCAGAGTACTTACAGACTTCTATGGCTACACCTTC,CATSRVLTDFYGYTF
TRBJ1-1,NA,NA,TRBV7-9,TGTGCCAGCAGCATCAGTAGGAACACTGAAGCTTTCTTT,CASSISRNTEAFF
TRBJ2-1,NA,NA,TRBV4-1,TGCGCCAGCAGCCAAGAAGAACGCTTGCCGTACAATGAGCAGTTCTTC,CASSQEERLPYNEQFF
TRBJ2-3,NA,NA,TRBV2,TGTGCCAGCAGTGATGGATTGTGGTCGCAGTATTTT,CASSDGLWSQYF
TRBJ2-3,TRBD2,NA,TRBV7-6,TGTGCCAGCAGCCGTGGACTAGCGGGGGGGCAATCAGATACGCAGTATTTT,CASSRGLAGGQSDTQYF
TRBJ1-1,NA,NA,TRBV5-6,TGTGCCAGCAGCTTCATGAACACTGAAGCTTTCTTT,CASSFMNTEAFF
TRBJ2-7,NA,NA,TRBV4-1,TGCGCCAACAGCCAAGGTATCCGCTACGAGCAGTACTTC,CANSQGIRYEQYF